These 32 T cell receptor beta chains came from one sample sequenced in a study of blood T cell repertoires in COVID-19. The method was immunoSEQ multiplex PCR; TCRdb's version includes in-frame clones alone and lacks a portion of them. The sample holds about 160,000 clones, around 84% seen once. The material sequenced was PBMCs or T cells enriched from blood (not recorded which). The receptors originated from a woman in her 50s who had recovered from COVID-19.

This chain joins TRBV6-5 and TRBJ2-7, with 10 nucleotides matching TRBD1. CDR3 size: 14 residues. The trim removed 4 bases at V and 5 bases at J, leaving 5 bases unmatched. CDR1 MNHEY and CDR2 SVGAGI come from the germline V gene. The CDR3 DNA sequence: TGTGCCAGCAGTTCCGCCGGGACAGGGGACGAGCAGTACTTC. Translated: CASSSAGTGDEQYF.

The genes are TRBV3-1 (or the pseudogene TRBV3-2) and TRBJ2-1; tentatively, D is TRBD2 (6 bases). In germline, CDR1 is LGHDT, CDR2 YNNKEL (reference sequence). This CDR3 is 15 amino acids long. V lost 1 base, J lost 4 bases, and 11 bases lay in between. The CDR3 here is CASSQGSGHYNEQFF. The CDR3 region has the DNA TGTGCCAGCAGCCAAGGTAGCGGCCATTACAATGAGCAGTTCTTC.

CDR3: CASSQEVGWGGTQHF. DNA for the CDR3: TGCGCCAGCAGCCAAGAAGTAGGCTGGGGCGGAACCCAGCATTTT. The rearrangement uses TRBV4-3 and TRBJ1-5; maybe TRBD1 (5 bases). This CDR3 is 15 amino acids long. Per the germline V gene, CDR1 is LGHNA and CDR2 is YSLEER. Trimming took 0 bases from V and 11 from J, leaving 17 bases between them.

J is TRBJ2-7 and V is TRBV11-2, with a possible D match to TRBD1 (6 bases). The CDR3 has 14 residues. Per germline, CDR1 SGHAT and CDR2 FQNNGV. The V and J ends lost 1 base and 6 bases respectively, with 13 bases between them. The CDR3 DNA is TGTGCCAGCAGCTTAGTCCCAGGGGTTCGCGAGCAGTACTTC. It codes for CASSLVPGVREQYF.

The CDR3 is CASSRRSSSYEQYF. The CDR3 bases are TGTGCCAGCAGCCGGAGGTCAAGCTCCTACGAGCAGTACTTC. The chain couples TRBV7-2 to TRBJ2-7, with D perhaps matching TRBD2 (5 bases). V shed 5 bases and J shed 0 bases, with 11 bases lying between them. Germline-derived CDR1 and CDR2 are SGHTA and FQGNSA. This CDR3 has 14 amino acids.

J is TRBJ1-2 and V is TRBV7-9; TRBD1 matches at 8 bases. The trim removed 3 bases at V and 3 bases at J, leaving 6 bases unmatched. The V gene's germline CDR1 is SEHNR and CDR2 FQNEAQ (reference sequence). CDR3 length equals 15 residues. The CDR3 nucleotides read TGTGCCAGCAGCTTCGGACAGGGAGGAGACTATGGCTACACCTTC. It is translated as CASSFGQGGDYGYTF.

The chain has TRBV19 and TRBJ1-5, with D uncertain. The CDR3 runs 12 residues. Trimming removed 3 bases from V and 7 bases from J, with 7 bases in between. CDR1 and CDR2 (germline): LNHDA, SQIVND (reference sequence). The CDR3 loop reads CASSIYRQPQHF. The CDR3 DNA reads TGTGCCAGTAGTATTTATCGGCAGCCCCAGCATTTT.

The chain couples TRBV5-6 to TRBJ1-2; D is uncertain. The CDR3 contains 16 residues. Between the trimmed V and J ends, which lost 1 base and 0 bases, there was a span of 13 bases. Germline assignment: CDR1 SGHDT and CDR2 YYEEEE. The CDR3 DNA reads TGTGCCAGCAGCTTGCTCTTAAACAACCCTAACTATGGCTACACCTTC. It is translated as CASSLLLNNPNYGYTF.

This chain joins TRBV5-1 and TRBJ2-1; 12 bases match TRBD2. CDR3 length: 18 amino acids. The J segment lost 0 bases and the V segment lost 6 bases, leaving 10 bases of the junction unmatched. Germline CDR1 reads SGHRS; CDR2 reads YFSETQ. The CDR3 here is CASNTGTSGPSSYNEQFF. CDR3 bases: TGCGCCAGCAACACCGGGACTAGCGGGCCGAGCTCCTACAATGAGCAGTTCTTC.

The chain employs TRBV7-3 and TRBJ2-3; D not certain. CDR1 is SGHTA, CDR2 FQGTGA, per germline. Trimming took 4 bases from V and 2 from J, leaving 7 bases between them. The CDR3 totals 13 residues. Here the CDR3 reads CASSSRATDTQYF. CDR3 in DNA: TGTGCCAGCAGCTCGAGAGCCACAGATACGCAGTATTTT.

This clone was detected a few times. Relative to the germline gene, one junction end is altered; a read error may explain this. This sequence joins TRBV13 and TRBJ1-6; 7 bases fit TRBD1. CDR1 is PRHDT and CDR2 is FYEKMQ in the germline V gene (reference sequence). This CDR3 contains 15 residues. CDR3 amino acids: CASRLGGRDNSPLHF. The CDR3 DNA reads as TGTGCCAGCAGATTAGGGGGCAGGGATAATTCACCCCTCCACTTT.

This clone was detected only once. The V and J genes are TRBV7-8 and TRBJ2-1; 8 bases fit TRBD2. V lost 5 bases to trimming and J lost 1 base; unmatched junction nucleotides: 7. From germline, CDR1 is SGHVS and CDR2 FQNEAQ. This CDR3 region has 16 residues. The CDR3 is CASSPNSGKSYNEQFF. In DNA form, the CDR3 reads TGTGCCAGCAGCCCAAATAGCGGGAAGTCCTACAATGAGCAGTTCTTC.

This clone was counted only a few times. The chain is built from TRBV18 and TRBJ2-5, with TRBD2 matching over 10 bases. V dropped 3 bases and J dropped 3; count of bases not matched to a gene: 1. Per germline, CDR1 KGHSH and CDR2 LQKENI. This CDR3 has 14 amino acids. The DNA for the CDR3 is TGTGCCAGCTCACCGAGCGGGGGGGAAGAGACCCAGTACTTC. The encoded protein is CASSPSGGEETQYF. The full variable domain, completed using reference TRBV18 and TRBJ2-5, is NAGVMQNPRHLVRRRGQEARLRCSPMKGHSHVYWYRQLPEEGLKFMVYLQKENIIDESGMPKERFSAEFPKEGPSILRIQQVVRGDSAAYFCASSPSGGEETQYFGPGTRLLVL.

The V gene is TRBV28, the J gene TRBJ2-1; TRBD2 matches 12 bases. The germline gives CDR1 MDHEN, CDR2 SYDVKM. The V gene end was trimmed by 5 bases and the J gene end by 2 bases; junction bases not matched to a gene: 4. The CDR3 sequence is 16 residues long. CDR3: CASSNPSGRAYNEQFF. CDR3 DNA: TGTGCCAGCAGTAACCCTAGCGGGAGGGCCTACAATGAGCAGTTCTTC.

V is TRBV4-3 and J is TRBJ2-1; TRBD1 matches at 9 bases. The CDR3 totals 14 residues. Trimming removed 1 base from V and 8 bases from J; junction bases left unmatched: 3. Per germline, CDR1 LGHNA and CDR2 YSLEER. The CDR3 protein is CASSQGTGDDEQFF. The CDR3 DNA is TGCGCCAGCAGCCAAGGGACAGGGGATGATGAGCAGTTCTTC.

The chain links TRBV29-1 to TRBJ1-4; D is unclear. CDR1 and CDR2 (germline): SQVTM, ANQGSEA. V was trimmed by 6 bases and J by 7 bases, leaving 12 bases between them. The CDR3 totals 12 residues. The CDR3 sequence is CSVGVTPEKLFF. The CDR3 region has the DNA TGCAGCGTCGGGGTGACCCCTGAAAAACTGTTTTTT.

The chain combines TRBV19 with TRBJ1-1, with D unresolved. The CDR3 sequence is 13 residues long. CDR1 is LNHDA and CDR2 is SQIVND in the germline V gene (reference sequence). V was trimmed by 9 bases and J by 1 base, leaving 12 bases between them. The CDR3 sequence is CASQTPGNTEAFF. The CDR3 nucleotides are TGTGCCAGCCAGACACCCGGGAACACTGAAGCTTTCTTT.

The chain links TRBV6-2 or TRBV6-3 to TRBJ1-1, with D tentatively TRBD1 (5 bases). Trimming removed 2 bases from V and 6 bases from J, with 13 bases in between. Germline V gene data show CDR1 as MNHEY and CDR2 as SVGEGT. The CDR3 has 14 residues. The CDR3 bases are TGTGCCAGCAGTTACAGGGGTATTTCAGCTGAAGCTTTCTTT. This sequence encodes CASSYRGISAEAFF.

The chain couples TRBV2 to TRBJ1-1, with D maybe TRBD1 (5 bases). This CDR3 is built from 13 residues. V was pared by 7 bases and J by 3 bases, with 12 bases between. In germline, CDR1 is SNHLY, CDR2 FYNNEI. Here the CDR3 DNA reads TGTGCCAGCACCAGGGTCTTCGACACTGAAGCTTTCTTT. Amino acids: CASTRVFDTEAFF.

This clone was seen only once. The chain carries TRBV5-4 and TRBJ1-2; 8 nucleotides agree with TRBD1. The J segment lost 5 bases and the V segment lost 4 bases, leaving 10 bases of the junction unmatched. Germline V gene sequence: CDR1 SGHNT, CDR2 YYREEE (reference sequence). CDR3 length: 15 residues. DNA of the CDR3: TGTGCCAGCAGCGCCTCCTTGGGGACAGGATATGGCTACACCTTC. This sequence encodes CASSASLGTGYGYTF.

The V and J genes are TRBV29-1 and TRBJ1-2; TRBD1 matches at 7 bases. Germline CDR1 SQVTM, CDR2 ANQGSEA. The CDR3 sequence is 12 residues long. J gave up 8 bases and V 4 bases, and 7 bases lay outside the gene matches. The DNA of the CDR3 is TGCAGCGTTGGGGAAACAGGGGAAGGCTACACCTTC. Its protein product is CSVGETGEGYTF.

The rearrangement links TRBV5-6 to TRBJ2-7; 13 nucleotides match TRBD2. V shed 4 bases and J 2 bases; nucleotides not matched to a gene: 6. The CDR3 sequence is 16 residues long. Germline-derived CDR1 and CDR2 are SGHDT and YYEEEE. The CDR3 protein is CASSPGLAGAAYEQYF. The CDR3 bases are TGTGCCAGCAGCCCTGGACTAGCGGGGGCCGCCTACGAGCAGTACTTC.

V gene TRBV4-2 combines with J gene TRBJ2-3; TRBD2 matches 13 bases. Germline-derived CDR1 and CDR2 are LGHNA and YNFKEQ. Losses at the gene ends were 0 bases for V and 0 bases for J; bases not matched to a gene: 6. The CDR3 sequence is 19 residues long. The CDR3 here is CASSQEWTSGGRSTDTQYF. CDR3 in DNA: TGTGCCAGCAGCCAAGAATGGACTAGCGGGGGTCGAAGCACAGATACGCAGTATTTT.

CDR3 DNA sequence: TGTGCCAGCAGCGTAGGGTCGGGTCAGCCCCAGCATTTT. This codes for CASSVGSGQPQHF. V and J are TRBV9 and TRBJ1-5, with no clear D. The CDR3 has 13 amino acids. Trimming took 0 bases from V and 6 from J, leaving 7 bases between them. Germline assignment: CDR1 SGDLS and CDR2 YYNGEE.

The J gene is TRBJ2-1, the V gene TRBV18, with D tentatively TRBD1 (5 bases). The V end was cut by 6 bases, the J end by 3 bases, with 9 bases between. CDR3 size: 13 residues. CDR1 and CDR2 from the germline V gene are KGHSH and LQKENI. CDR3 nucleotide sequence: TGTGCCAGCTCCCCCGGACACTACAATGAGCAGTTCTTC. Its protein is CASSPGHYNEQFF.

V usage is TRBV7-2 and J usage is TRBJ1-5; the D is unclear. This CDR3 contains 13 residues. Germline CDR1 is SGHTA and CDR2 is FQGNSA. Trimming cost V 1 base and J 9 bases, with 10 bases left between them. The CDR3 DNA is TGTGCCAGCAGCTTAGGACGGGATACGCCCCAGCATTTT. This encodes CASSLGRDTPQHF.

The V gene is TRBV19, the J gene TRBJ1-2; 7 bases line up with TRBD1. The length of the CDR3 is 14 residues. The V gene's germline CDR1 is LNHDA and CDR2 SQIVND (reference sequence). Trimming cost V 10 bases and J 4 bases; bases outside gene matches: 12. The chain's CDR3 is CATKQGGMSYGYTF. As DNA, the CDR3 is TGTGCCACCAAACAAGGGGGCATGTCCTATGGCTACACCTTC. Full variable domain (outside the CDR3, taken from reference TRBV19 and TRBJ1-2): DGGITQSPKYLFRKEGQNVTLSCEQNLNHDAMYWYRQDPGQGLRLIYYSQIVNDFQKGDIAEGYSVSREKKESFPLTVTSAQKNPTAFYLCATKQGGMSYGYTFGSGTRLTVV.

The V gene is TRBV12-3 or TRBV12-4, the J gene TRBJ2-7, with 7 positions matching TRBD2. The CDR3 has 13 residues. The ends lost 3 bases at V and 2 bases at J; junction bases unmatched: 1. The CDR3 region has the DNA TGTGCCAGCAGTTTTGGGGGGGCCTACGAGCAGTACTTC. This sequence encodes CASSFGGAYEQYF.

The chain links TRBV18 to TRBJ2-1, with 8 bases matching TRBD2. V lost 1 base, J lost 4 bases, and 3 bases stayed unmatched. The CDR3 consists of 15 residues. The germline V gene encodes CDR1 KGHSH and CDR2 LQKENI. The CDR3 here is CASSPLLAEYNEQFF. The CDR3 coding sequence is TGTGCCAGCTCACCACTACTAGCGGAGTACAATGAGCAGTTCTTC.

The V call is TRBV7-9, the J call TRBJ2-7; 12 nucleotides line up with TRBD1. Germline values: CDR1 SEHNR, CDR2 FQNEAQ (reference sequence). There are 15 residues in the CDR3. Germline trimming cut 3 bases from V and 7 bases from J; bases unmatched to any gene: 7. DNA for the CDR3: TGTGCCAGCAGCTTCGGGGACAGGGGGCGCTGGGAGCAGTACTTC. Translating it yields CASSFGDRGRWEQYF.

In this sample, this clone turned up a few times. The chain combines TRBV3-1 (or the pseudogene TRBV3-2) with TRBJ2-7, with 7 bases fitting TRBD2. The germline CDR1 and CDR2 sequences are LGHDT and YNNKEL (reference sequence). This CDR3 has 12 residues. V lost 2 bases and J lost 6; bases outside the gene matches: 1. Here the CDR3 reads CASSQSSGEQYF. The CDR3 nucleotides read TGTGCCAGCAGCCAATCTAGCGGCGAGCAGTACTTC.

The genes are TRBV11-2 and TRBJ1-1; a possible D gene is TRBD1 (5 bases). The CDR3 is made up of 15 amino acids. The germline V gene has CDR1 SGHAT and CDR2 FQNNGV. The V end lost 1 base, the J end lost 0 bases, and 9 bases lay between the germline ends. The CDR3: CASSLGSGMNTEAFF. The DNA of the CDR3 is TGTGCCAGCAGCTTAGGGTCAGGGATGAACACTGAAGCTTTCTTT.